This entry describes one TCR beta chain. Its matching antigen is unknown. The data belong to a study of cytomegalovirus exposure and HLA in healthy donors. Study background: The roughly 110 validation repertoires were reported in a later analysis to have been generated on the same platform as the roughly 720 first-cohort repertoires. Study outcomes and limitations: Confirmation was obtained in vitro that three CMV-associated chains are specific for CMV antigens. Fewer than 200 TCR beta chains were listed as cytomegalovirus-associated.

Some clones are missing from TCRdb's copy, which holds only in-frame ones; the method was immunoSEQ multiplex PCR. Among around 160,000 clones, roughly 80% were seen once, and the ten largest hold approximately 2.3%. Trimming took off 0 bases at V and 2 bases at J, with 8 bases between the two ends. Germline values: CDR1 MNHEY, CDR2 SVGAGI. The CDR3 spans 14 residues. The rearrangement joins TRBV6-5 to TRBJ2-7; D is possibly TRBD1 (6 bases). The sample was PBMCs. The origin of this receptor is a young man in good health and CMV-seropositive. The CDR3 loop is CASSYSRQAYEQYF. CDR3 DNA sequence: TGTGCCAGCAGTTACTCGAGACAGGCCTACGAGCAGTACTTC.